This record concerns one T cell receptor (beta chain) sequence. The antigen remains undetermined. The data derive from a study of cytomegalovirus exposure and HLA in healthy donors. Whole-study results and caveats: Reports state that TCR beta sequences accurately predicted most subjects' HLA-A and HLA-B alleles.

The CDR3 loop spans 15 amino acids. V lost 4 bases, J lost 6 bases, and 19 bases lay in between. The germline V gene encodes CDR1 SGHDT and CDR2 YYEEEE. The PCR made use of 60 Vbeta and 13 Jbeta primers. TCRdb's table, derived via immunoSEQ multiplex PCR, lists solely in-frame clones and lacks some. The sample has about 160,000 clones; around four fifths are singletons. The rearrangement joins TRBV5-6 to TRBJ1-2; weak D call: TRBD1 (6 bases). What was sequenced was PBMCs. This clonotype was obtained from a boy aged 2 to 9 in good health and CMV-seronegative. CDR3 in DNA: TGTGCCAGCAGCCTAAGCAACCGGGACATAAATGGCTACACCTTC. It is translated as CASSLSNRDINGYTF.